There are a few counts of the clone carrying this T cell receptor (beta chain). Its antigen is as yet unknown. Time point meaning: patch test 1, 2 weeks after DPC sensitization. The treatment is: therapeutic diphenylcyclopropenone sensitization with weekly scalp DPC. The study used a library that attached unique molecular identifiers to individual cDNA molecules. TCRdb recomputed calls from the RACE reads with MiXCR, one row per CDR3 protein. The sample gives some 200,000 distinct CDR3 sequences, approximately 20% of which show up once; roughly 6.7% is in the top ten. Germline CDR1 SQVTM, CDR2 ANQGSEA. Trimming stripped 6 bases from V and 6 bases from J, with 17 bases between. The CDR3 contains 13 residues. The record originates from a study of human T cells and chemical hapten exposure. As for the study in general: Diagnoses of alopecia areata, totalis or universalis occurred in mostly female patients. Study outcomes and limitations: Because all patients had alopecia, their immune responses might differ from healthy ones.

This receptor was taken from a woman aged 45 to 65 with alopecia areata. Some clones in this sample may be carry-over from other donors' samples. This chain connects TRBV29-1 to TRBJ1-1; D uncertain. The sequencing used whole blood, collected in connection with sensitization to the hapten diphenylcyclopropenone (DPC). CDR3 nucleotides: TGCAGCGTGCGGCGTGGACTGATCCCTGAAGCTTTCTTT. Its protein is CSVRRGLIPEAFF.